The 16 T cell receptor beta chains below all came from one sample that was sequenced in a study of T-cell reconstitution after alpha-beta-depleted transplantation in children. TCRbeta library preparation incorporated unique molecular identifiers. TCRdb passed the PCR reads through MiXCR, listing each CDR3 protein once. The repertoire has about 830,000 distinct CDR3 sequences, approximately 15% of them found once; the top ten carry 5%. Source: PBMCs, mostly from graft donor cells, taken 360 days after TCRalphabeta/CD19-depleted stem cell transplant. The receptors were sampled from a male patient aged 5 to 17 who had a stem cell transplant for acute lymphoblastic leukemia, so the T cells may come from the graft donor.

The chain carries TRBV20-1 and TRBJ2-2; a weak D match, TRBD2 (7 bases). Trimming stripped 6 bases from V and 0 bases from J, with 17 bases between. This CDR3 region has 16 residues. Per the germline V gene, CDR1 is DFQATT and CDR2 is SNEGSKA (reference sequence). This chain's CDR3 is CSAPSAGATNTGELFF. Written as DNA, the CDR3 is TGCAGTGCCCCCTCGGCGGGGGCCACGAACACCGGGGAGCTGTTTTTT.

This clonotype was counted at least ten times. The chain uses TRBV27 and TRBJ1-1; weak D call: TRBD1 (5 bases). Germline CDR1 reads MNHEY; CDR2 reads SMNVEV (reference sequence). This CDR3 contains 16 residues. Trimming removed 5 bases from V and 5 bases from J, with 21 bases in between. CDR3 region: CASSGHWTTPRTEAFF. The DNA of the CDR3 is TGTGCCAGCAGTGGACATTGGACAACCCCGAGAACTGAAGCTTTCTTT.

This clonotype came up a few times. CDR3: CASSLWTGVGKSSYNSPLHF. The CDR3 region has the DNA TGTGCCAGCAGTTTATGGACAGGGGTGGGGAAGAGCTCCTATAATTCACCCCTCCACTTT. The V call is TRBV28, the J call TRBJ1-6; 8 nucleotides line up with TRBD1. This CDR3 comprises 20 residues. The germline V gene encodes CDR1 MDHEN and CDR2 SYDVKM. The V segment lost 0 bases and the J segment 0 bases; nucleotides outside the gene matches: 10.

The chain couples TRBV25-1 to TRBJ1-2; D is unclear. The CDR3 has 14 residues. CDR1 and CDR2 from the germline V gene are MGHDK and SYGVNS. V lost 4 bases and J 0 bases, leaving 9 bases between the germline ends. The chain's CDR3 is CASSVGPTNYGYTF. DNA of the CDR3: TGTGCCAGCAGTGTAGGACCTACTAACTATGGCTACACCTTC.

V usage is TRBV2 and J usage is TRBJ2-3, with D possibly matching TRBD2 (5 bases). Germline values: CDR1 SNHLY, CDR2 FYNNEI. The CDR3 covers 15 residues. V was cut by 8 bases and J by 6 bases, with 21 bases left in between. This chain's CDR3 is CASHEFAPREDTQYF. DNA for the CDR3: TGTGCCAGCCATGAGTTTGCGCCAAGGGAGGATACGCAGTATTTT. Looking up the rest from reference TRBV2 and TRBJ2-3 gives the full variable domain: EPEVTQTPSHQVTQMGQEVILRCVPISNHLYFYWYRQILGQKVEFLVSFYNNEISEKSEIFDDQFSVERPDGSNFTLKIRSTKLEDSAMYFCASHEFAPREDTQYFGPGTRLTVL.

J is TRBJ2-7 and V is TRBV2; no clear D gene. V was pared by 8 bases and J by 3 bases, with 20 bases between. CDR3 size: 15 residues. From germline, CDR1 is SNHLY and CDR2 FYNNEI. Written as DNA, the CDR3 is TGTGCCAGCCTTAAGGCCGGATCGCCGGACTACGAGCAGTACTTC. Translation: CASLKAGSPDYEQYF.

This clonotype has more than one count but fewer than ten. The chain links TRBV3-1 to TRBJ1-1; 8 bases align to TRBD1. Germline CDR1 and CDR2: LGHDT and YNNKEL (reference sequence). CDR3 size: 14 residues. Losses at the gene ends were 3 bases for V and 5 bases for J; bases not matched to a gene: 5. The CDR3 reads CASSHFGTGTEAFF. CDR3 sequence (DNA): TGTGCCAGCAGCCACTTCGGGACAGGAACTGAAGCTTTCTTT.

As DNA, the CDR3 is TGCGCCAGCAGGATATTCTCGGGAAACACCATATATTTT. It encodes CASRIFSGNTIYF. J is TRBJ1-3 and V is TRBV5-1, with unresolved D. Germline-derived CDR1 and CDR2 are SGHRS and YFSETQ. The CDR3 has 13 residues. Trimming took off 5 bases at V and 4 bases at J, with 10 bases between the two ends.

The chain uses TRBV5-1 and TRBJ2-3; D might be TRBD2 (5 bases). The CDR3 consists of 15 residues. The V gene's germline CDR1 is SGHRS and CDR2 YFSETQ. With 2 bases removed from V and 2 bases from J, the gap between germline ends came to 12 bases. CDR3 DNA sequence: TGCGCCAGCAGCTTACAGAGAGACTACACAGATACGCAGTATTTT. This gives the protein CASSLQRDYTDTQYF.

This clonotype was seen only a few times. The genes are TRBV7-9 and TRBJ1-1; D unresolved. Germline CDR1 SEHNR, CDR2 FQNEAQ (reference sequence). The CDR3 is made up of 15 amino acids. V was clipped by 2 bases and J by 7 bases, with 17 bases between them. The CDR3 DNA reads TGTGCCAGCAGCTTAACCCAGTCGGGCGTCCTTGAAGCTTTCTTT. This sequence encodes CASSLTQSGVLEAFF.

At least ten counts were recorded for this clonotype. The chain combines TRBV29-1 with TRBJ1-5; 7 bases match TRBD1. Trimming removed 2 bases from V and 5 bases from J; junction bases left unmatched: 12. Germline lookup yields CDR1 SQVTM and CDR2 ANQGSEA. CDR3 size: 16 residues. CDR3: CSVELGRGLNHQPQHF. The CDR3 coding sequence is TGCAGCGTTGAATTGGGGAGGGGGCTAAACCATCAGCCCCAGCATTTT.

This clonotype turned up a few times. J is TRBJ2-2 and V is TRBV5-1; a possible D gene is TRBD1 (5 bases). This CDR3 has 15 amino acids. With 6 bases removed from V and 0 bases from J, the gap between germline ends came to 12 bases. Germline V gene sequence: CDR1 SGHRS, CDR2 YFSETQ. This CDR3 reads CASTTGIPNTGELFF. CDR3 nucleotide sequence: TGCGCCAGCACCACAGGTATCCCGAACACCGGGGAGCTGTTTTTT.

This clonotype came up a few times. The V and J genes are TRBV12-3 or TRBV12-4 and TRBJ2-2; maybe TRBD1 (5 bases). The CDR3 totals 14 residues. Trimming took 7 bases from V and 5 from J, leaving 14 bases between them. CDR3 DNA: TGTGCCAGCAAGCCCCAGGGTTCAACCGGGGAGCTGTTTTTT. Protein product: CASKPQGSTGELFF.

This clonotype turned up a few times. The gene calls are TRBV6-5 and TRBJ1-6; TRBD1 agrees at 9 bases. CDR1 and CDR2 from the germline V gene are MNHEY and SVGAGI. The CDR3 runs to 15 residues. V lost 2 bases, J lost 10 bases, and 6 bases stayed unmatched. The CDR3 loop is CASSYGQGPQSPLHF. For the CDR3, the DNA is TGTGCCAGCAGTTACGGACAGGGGCCCCAATCACCCCTCCACTTT.

This chain links TRBV27 with TRBJ2-7; 9 positions match TRBD2. The CDR3 consists of 16 residues. Looked up from germline, CDR1 is MNHEY and CDR2 is SMNVEV (reference sequence). J gave up 3 bases and V 2 bases, and 8 bases lay outside the gene matches. As DNA, the CDR3 is TGTGCCAGCAGTTTACTGGATAGCGGGAGCAGCTACGAGCAGTACTTC. Translating it yields CASSLLDSGSSYEQYF.

This clonotype was detected only a few times. The chain combines TRBV29-1 with TRBJ2-1; a possible D gene is TRBD1 (6 bases). CDR3 size: 15 residues. V was cut by 0 bases and J by 0 bases, with 9 bases left in between. Germline V gives CDR1 SQVTM, CDR2 ANQGSEA. This chain's CDR3 is CSVEEEQGSYNEQFF. The CDR3 DNA reads as TGCAGCGTTGAAGAAGAACAGGGCTCCTACAATGAGCAGTTCTTC.